This entry concerns a single T cell receptor beta chain. The data were taken from a study of blood T cell repertoires in COVID-19. Study as a whole: Sources were T cells, B-cell-depleted T cells, or PBMCs; the material itself was cDNA or gDNA.

This table comes from immunoSEQ multiplex PCR, and its TCRdb copy is limited to in-frame clones, with some not included. The data hold fewer than 350,000 clones, with about 91% observed a single time. Trimming at V came to 2 bases and at J to 2 bases, leaving 3 bases not matched to a gene. Germline values: CDR1 LGHDT, CDR2 YNNKEL (reference sequence). CDR3 length equals 14 residues. Everyone who took part was about 18 to 90 years old, and they came from about 25 US areas. Membership in each cohort depended on participant-reported clinical history. Up to 2 weeks before entering the study, exposed participants had met a COVID-19 case.

Sequences were obtained from PBMCs or T cells enriched from blood (not recorded which). The sequence came from a man aged 40-49 years who had been exposed to COVID-19. The chain couples TRBV3-1 (or the pseudogene TRBV3-2) to TRBJ2-7, with 7 bases that match TRBD2. CDR3 in amino acids: CASSQRGETYEQYF. The CDR3 DNA sequence: TGTGCCAGCAGCCAACGGGGGGAAACCTACGAGCAGTACTTC.